These 13 T cell receptor beta chains came from one sample sequenced in a study of CD8 T cells in Susac syndrome. Random-hexamer reverse transcription was applied to about 0.45 to 1 ug RNA. TCRdb recomputed calls from the immunoSEQ multiplex PCR reads with MiXCR, one row per CDR3 protein. The sample lists some 76,000 distinct CDR3 sequences; around 90% were seen once. Sequencing input: CD8+ T cells from PBMCs. All receptors come from a human donor with multiple sclerosis.

The chain is built from TRBV7-9 and TRBJ2-5; TRBD1 aligns across 7 bases. Germline CDR1 and CDR2: SEHNR and FQNEAQ (reference sequence). The J segment lost 3 bases and the V segment lost 5 bases, leaving 6 bases of the junction unmatched. This CDR3 is 14 amino acids long. The CDR3 DNA reads TGTGCCAGCAGCACTTGGGACAGAAAAGAGACCCAGTACTTC. Amino acids: CASSTWDRKETQYF. Variable domain in full (rest from reference TRBV7-9 and TRBJ2-5): DTGVSQNPRHKITKRGQNVTFRCDPISEHNRLYWYRQTLGQGPEFLTYFQNEAQLEKSRLLSDRFSAERPKGSFSTLEIQRTEQGDSAMYLCASSTWDRKETQYFGPGTRLLVL.

The chain employs TRBV7-8 and TRBJ2-2; either TRBD1 or TRBD2 may fit D (6 bases each). Germline loops: CDR1 SGHVS, CDR2 FQNEAQ. Trimming left V 1 base short and J 3 bases short, with 18 bases between. The CDR3 is 18 amino acids. This CDR3 reads CASSLVWRPGEDTGELFF. CDR3 bases: TGTGCCAGCAGCTTAGTTTGGAGGCCAGGGGAGGACACCGGGGAGCTGTTTTTT.

This rearrangement joins TRBV11-2 to TRBJ2-3; D call uncertain. CDR1 SGHAT and CDR2 FQNNGV come from the germline V gene. The CDR3 covers 13 residues. V lost 5 bases and J lost 2, with 8 bases in between. The CDR3 is CASSLAPTDTQYF. The CDR3 coding sequence is TGTGCCAGCAGCCTCGCCCCCACAGATACGCAGTATTTT.

This chain connects TRBV7-9 to TRBJ2-4; D is perhaps TRBD1 (5 bases). The CDR3 loop spans 11 amino acids. Trimming cost V 5 bases and J 9 bases, with 8 bases left between them. Germline assignment: CDR1 SEHNR and CDR2 FQNEAQ (reference sequence). DNA for the CDR3: TGTGCCAGCAGCCCAGGGCGCATTCAGTACTTC. Protein: CASSPGRIQYF.

The chain has TRBV6-2 or TRBV6-3 and TRBJ2-3, with TRBD2 identical over 9 bases. The CDR3 has 16 amino acids. Germline V gene sequence: CDR1 MNHEY, CDR2 SVGEGT. J gave up 2 bases and V 4 bases, and 7 bases lay outside the gene matches. CDR3 nucleotides: TGTGCCAGCAGTTTTGGGCTAGCGGGGTACACAGATACGCAGTATTTT. Encoded protein: CASSFGLAGYTDTQYF.

This chain connects TRBV6-1 to TRBJ2-1, with 13 bases identical to TRBD2. The CDR3 totals 17 residues. Germline lookup yields CDR1 MNHNS and CDR2 SASEGT. After removal of 5 bases from V and 3 bases from J, the junction contained 7 bases not matched to a gene. Here the CDR3 DNA reads TGTGCCAGCAGTCCTCGGACTAGCGGGGGTATCTACAATGAGCAGTTCTTC. Protein sequence: CASSPRTSGGIYNEQFF.

The chain uses TRBV7-9 and TRBJ2-3; possible D gene TRBD2, 6 bases. V lost 5 bases, J lost 4 bases, and 16 bases lay in between. The CDR3 contains 15 residues. The germline CDR1 and CDR2 sequences are SEHNR and FQNEAQ (reference sequence). Here the CDR3 DNA reads TGTGCCAGCAGCCCCGACTATTCGGGGGCAGATACGCAGTATTTT. Translation gives CASSPDYSGADTQYF. Based on the CDR3 plus reference TRBV7-9 and TRBJ2-3, the full variable domain is DTGVSQNPRHKITKRGQNVTFRCDPISEHNRLYWYRQTLGQGPEFLTYFQNEAQLEKSRLLSDRFSAERPKGSFSTLEIQRTEQGDSAMYLCASSPDYSGADTQYFGPGTRLTVL.

The V gene is TRBV28, the J gene TRBJ2-3; 8 bases agree with TRBD2. The CDR3 consists of 13 residues. Looked up from germline, CDR1 is MDHEN and CDR2 is SYDVKM. Trimming removed 7 bases from V and 2 bases from J; junction bases left unmatched: 2. CDR3 sequence reads: CASNGRDTDTQYF. The CDR3, as DNA: TGTGCCAGCAACGGGAGGGACACAGATACGCAGTATTTT.

This clonotype appeared a single time. The chain carries TRBV27 and TRBJ1-1; D is unclear. This CDR3 region has 14 residues. CDR1 MNHEY and CDR2 SMNVEV come from the germline V gene (reference sequence). Trimming left V 5 bases short and J 5 bases short, with 15 bases between. CDR3 protein: CASSATFRGTEAFF. The CDR3 nucleotides read TGTGCCAGCAGTGCGACTTTCCGGGGTACTGAAGCTTTCTTT.

DNA for the CDR3: TGTGCCAGCAGCTTAGCGCTGGGCAGCACGCGGGAGACCCAGTACTTC. This sequence encodes CASSLALGSTRETQYF. V gene TRBV7-6 combines with J gene TRBJ2-5; D unclear. Trimming removed 0 bases from V and 5 bases from J, with 16 bases in between. The CDR3 length is 16 residues. In germline, CDR1 is SGHVS, CDR2 FNYEAQ.

This chain connects TRBV5-6 to TRBJ2-1, with 8 bases aligning to TRBD1. Germline-derived CDR1 and CDR2 are SGHDT and YYEEEE. Losses at the gene ends were 8 bases for V and 2 bases for J; bases not matched to a gene: 3. The CDR3 extends over 13 amino acids. The CDR3 DNA follows: TGTGCCAGTGGACAGGGCGCCTACAATGAGCAGTTCTTC. It yields the protein CASGQGAYNEQFF.

V is TRBV29-1 and J is TRBJ2-1; 15 nucleotides line up with TRBD2. Trimming removed 5 bases from V and 10 bases from J; junction bases left unmatched: 9. The germline CDR1 and CDR2 sequences are SQVTM and ANQGSEA. CDR3 length: 15 amino acids. The CDR3 spells CSVSGGLAGGREQFF. DNA for the CDR3: TGCAGCGTTAGTGGAGGACTAGCGGGGGGGCGGGAGCAGTTCTTC.

The V call is TRBV7-2, the J call TRBJ2-3; 12 bases align to TRBD2. Germline assignment: CDR1 SGHTA and CDR2 FQGNSA. There are 18 residues in the CDR3. Losses at the gene ends were 4 bases for V and 0 bases for J; bases not matched to a gene: 8. CDR3 sequence reads: CASSSSGGATLSTDTQYF. For the CDR3, the DNA is TGTGCCAGCAGCTCTAGCGGGGGGGCCACGCTTAGCACAGATACGCAGTATTTT.